This T cell receptor beta chain was recovered during a study of T-cell memory formation after mild COVID-19. With respect to this clonotype: Its target is not known.

V lost 2 bases to trimming and J lost 0 bases, with 5 bases between them. The CDR3 sequence is 15 residues long. The germline V gene encodes CDR1 SEHNR and CDR2 FQNEAQ (reference sequence). MiXCR was run by TCRdb on the 5' RACE reads, yielding one entry per CDR3 protein. This table holds approximately 240,000 distinct CDR3 sequences, 16% found once. Whole-study results and caveats: Memory from before infection featured some responding clones, which suggests cross-reactive memory joined. Clones that shrank (day 15 to 85) were balanced CD4/CD8, whereas later expanders leaned CD4+.

The sequence derives from a man between 18 and 35 years old who had mild COVID-19 (a few samples of this study predate the infection). Cell type and time point are not known. What was sequenced was PBMCs or a T cell subset sorted from them (not recorded which). The chain employs TRBV7-9 and TRBJ2-6, with no clear D. Here the CDR3 reads CASSLWSSGANVLTF. The CDR3 DNA reads as TGTGCCAGCAGCTTATGGTCCTCTGGGGCCAACGTCCTGACTTTC.